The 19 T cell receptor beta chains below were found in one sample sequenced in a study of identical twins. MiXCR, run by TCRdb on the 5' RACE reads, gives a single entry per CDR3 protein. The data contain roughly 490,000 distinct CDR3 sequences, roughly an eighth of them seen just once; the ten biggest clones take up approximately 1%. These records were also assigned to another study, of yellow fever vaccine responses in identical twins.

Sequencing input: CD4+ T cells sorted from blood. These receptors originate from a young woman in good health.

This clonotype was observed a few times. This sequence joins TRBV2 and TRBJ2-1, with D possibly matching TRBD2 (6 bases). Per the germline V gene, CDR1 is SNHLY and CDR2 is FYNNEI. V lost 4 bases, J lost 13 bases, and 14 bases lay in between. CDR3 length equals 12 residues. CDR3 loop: CASSADGTGQFF. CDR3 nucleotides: TGTGCCAGCAGTGCAGACGGGACTGGCCAGTTCTTC.

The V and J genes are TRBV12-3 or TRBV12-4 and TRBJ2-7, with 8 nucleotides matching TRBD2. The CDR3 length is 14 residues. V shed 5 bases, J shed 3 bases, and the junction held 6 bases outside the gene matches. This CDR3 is CASSRAGGLYEQYF. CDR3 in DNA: TGTGCCAGCAGTAGGGCGGGAGGCCTCTACGAGCAGTACTTC.

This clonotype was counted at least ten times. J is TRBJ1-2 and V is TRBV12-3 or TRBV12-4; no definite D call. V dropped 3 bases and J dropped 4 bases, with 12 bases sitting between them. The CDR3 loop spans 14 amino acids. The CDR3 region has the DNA TGTGCCAGCAGTTTCCGGACGCTAGGCTATGGCTACACCTTC. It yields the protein CASSFRTLGYGYTF.

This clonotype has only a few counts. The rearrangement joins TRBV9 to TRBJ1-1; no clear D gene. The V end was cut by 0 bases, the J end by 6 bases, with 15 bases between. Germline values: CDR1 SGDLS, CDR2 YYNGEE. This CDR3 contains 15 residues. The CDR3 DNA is TGTGCCAGCAGCGTAGTGGCCAATGGAATCGCTGAAGCTTTCTTT. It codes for CASSVVANGIAEAFF.

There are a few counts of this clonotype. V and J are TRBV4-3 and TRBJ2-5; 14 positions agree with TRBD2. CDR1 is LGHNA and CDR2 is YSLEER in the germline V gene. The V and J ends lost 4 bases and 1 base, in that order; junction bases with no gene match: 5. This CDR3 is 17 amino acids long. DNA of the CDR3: TGCGCCAGCAGCCCTACGGGACTAGCGGGAGTCCAAGAGACCCAGTACTTC. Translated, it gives CASSPTGLAGVQETQYF.

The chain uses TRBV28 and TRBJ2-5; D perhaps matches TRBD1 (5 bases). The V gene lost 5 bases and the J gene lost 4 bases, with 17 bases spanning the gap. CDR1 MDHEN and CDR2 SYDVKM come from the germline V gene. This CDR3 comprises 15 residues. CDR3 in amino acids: CASSASLTQGETQYF. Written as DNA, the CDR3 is TGTGCCAGCAGTGCATCCTTAACCCAGGGAGAGACCCAGTACTTC.

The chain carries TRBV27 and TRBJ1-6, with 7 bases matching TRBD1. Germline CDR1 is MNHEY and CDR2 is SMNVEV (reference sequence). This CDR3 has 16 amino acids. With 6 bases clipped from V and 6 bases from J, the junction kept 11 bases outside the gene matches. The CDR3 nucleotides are TGTGCCAGCAGCCTTCACAAACAGGGGTCTAATTCACCCCTCCACTTT. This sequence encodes CASSLHKQGSNSPLHF.

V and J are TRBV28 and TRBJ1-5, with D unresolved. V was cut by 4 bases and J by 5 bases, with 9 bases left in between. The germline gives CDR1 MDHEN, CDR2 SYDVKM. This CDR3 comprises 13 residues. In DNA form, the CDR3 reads TGTGCCAGCAGTTCTCTAGGTTATCAGCCCCAGCATTTT. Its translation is CASSSLGYQPQHF.

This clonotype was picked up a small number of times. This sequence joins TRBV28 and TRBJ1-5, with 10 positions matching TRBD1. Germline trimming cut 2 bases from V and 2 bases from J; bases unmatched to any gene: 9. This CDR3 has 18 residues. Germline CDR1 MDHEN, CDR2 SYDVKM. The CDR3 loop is CASSLTGQGLSGNQPQHF. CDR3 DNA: TGTGCCAGCAGTTTAACGGGACAGGGGTTGAGTGGCAATCAGCCCCAGCATTTT.

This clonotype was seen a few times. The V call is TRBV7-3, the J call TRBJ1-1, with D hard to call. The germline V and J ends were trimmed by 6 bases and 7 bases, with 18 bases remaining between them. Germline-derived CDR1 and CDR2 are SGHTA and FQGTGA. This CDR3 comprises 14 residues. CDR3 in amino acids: CASRFSPATGEAFF. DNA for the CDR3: TGTGCCAGCAGATTTTCCCCGGCTACGGGTGAAGCTTTCTTT. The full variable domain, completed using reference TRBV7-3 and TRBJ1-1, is GAGVSQTPSNKVTEKGKYVELRCDPISGHTALYWYRQSLGQGPEFLIYFQGTGAADDSGLPNDRFFAVRPEGSVSTLKIQRTERGDSAVYLCASRFSPATGEAFFGQGTRLTVV.

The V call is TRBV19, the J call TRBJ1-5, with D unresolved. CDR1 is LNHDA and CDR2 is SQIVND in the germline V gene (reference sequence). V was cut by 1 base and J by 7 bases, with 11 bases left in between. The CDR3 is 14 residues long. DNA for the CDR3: TGTGCCAGTAGTATAGGTTTGGGCAGCCAGCCCCAGCATTTT. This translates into CASSIGLGSQPQHF. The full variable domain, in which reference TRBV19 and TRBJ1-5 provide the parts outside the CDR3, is DGGITQSPKYLFRKEGQNVTLSCEQNLNHDAMYWYRQDPGQGLRLIYYSQIVNDFQKGDIAEGYSVSREKKESFPLTVTSAQKNPTAFYLCASSIGLGSQPQHFGDGTRLSIL.

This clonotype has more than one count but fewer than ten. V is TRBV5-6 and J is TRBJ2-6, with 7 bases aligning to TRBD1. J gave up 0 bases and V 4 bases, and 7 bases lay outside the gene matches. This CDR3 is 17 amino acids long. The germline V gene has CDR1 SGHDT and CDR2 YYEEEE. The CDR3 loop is CASSRTWDSSGANVLTF. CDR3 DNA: TGTGCCAGCAGCCGTACGTGGGACAGCTCTGGGGCCAACGTCCTGACTTTC.

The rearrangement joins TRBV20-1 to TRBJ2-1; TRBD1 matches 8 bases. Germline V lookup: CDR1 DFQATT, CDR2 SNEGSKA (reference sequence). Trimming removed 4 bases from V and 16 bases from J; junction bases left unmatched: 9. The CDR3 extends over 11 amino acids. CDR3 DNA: TGCAGTGCTAACGCTGGACAGGGTGAATTCTTC. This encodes CSANAGQGEFF.

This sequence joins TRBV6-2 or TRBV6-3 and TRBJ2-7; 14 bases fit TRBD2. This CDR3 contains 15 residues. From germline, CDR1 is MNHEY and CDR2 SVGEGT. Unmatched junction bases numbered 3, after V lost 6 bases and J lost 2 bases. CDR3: CASRRTSGRTYEQYF. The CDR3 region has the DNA TGTGCCAGCAGGCGGACTAGCGGGAGGACCTACGAGCAGTACTTC.

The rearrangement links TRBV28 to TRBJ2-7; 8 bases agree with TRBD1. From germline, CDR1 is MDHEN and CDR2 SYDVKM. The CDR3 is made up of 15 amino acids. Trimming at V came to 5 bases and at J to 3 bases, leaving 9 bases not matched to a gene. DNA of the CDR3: TGTGCCAGCAGTGCGACAGGGGCCACTGACTACGAGCAGTACTTC. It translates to CASSATGATDYEQYF. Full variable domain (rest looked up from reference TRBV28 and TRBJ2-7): DVKVTQSSRYLVKRTGEKVFLECVQDMDHENMFWYRQDPGLGLRLIYFSYDVKMKEKGDIPEGYSVSREKKERFSLILESASTNQTSMYLCASSATGATDYEQYFGPGTRLTVT.

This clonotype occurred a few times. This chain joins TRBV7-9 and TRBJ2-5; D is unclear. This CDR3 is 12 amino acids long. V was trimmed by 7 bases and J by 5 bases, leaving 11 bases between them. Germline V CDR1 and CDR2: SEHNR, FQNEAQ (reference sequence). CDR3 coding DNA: TGTGCCAGCACCCAAACCCGGGAGACCCAGTACTTC. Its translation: CASTQTRETQYF.

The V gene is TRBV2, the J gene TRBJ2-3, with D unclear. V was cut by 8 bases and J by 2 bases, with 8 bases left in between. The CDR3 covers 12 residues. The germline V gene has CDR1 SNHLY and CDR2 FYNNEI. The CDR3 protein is CASRQDTDTQYF. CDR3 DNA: TGTGCCAGCCGGCAGGACACAGATACGCAGTATTTT.

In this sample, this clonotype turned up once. As DNA, the CDR3 is TGTGCCAGCAGCAAAGTTGTATCGCGACAGGGAGTTTACGAGCAGTACTTC. Its protein is CASSKVVSRQGVYEQYF. The chain is built from TRBV21-1 and TRBJ2-7; the D segment call TRBD1 is taken from the table without a DNA check. TRBV21-1 is a pseudogene locus. The CDR3 loop spans 17 amino acids.

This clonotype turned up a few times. CDR3 sequence reads: CASRPSPGLAANTGELFF. The CDR3, as DNA: TGTGCCAGCAGGCCCAGCCCCGGACTAGCAGCTAACACCGGGGAGCTGTTTTTT. V and J are TRBV6-1 and TRBJ2-2; 8 bases are a match to TRBD2. J gave up 2 bases and V 6 bases, and 14 bases lay outside the gene matches. Germline assignment: CDR1 MNHNS and CDR2 SASEGT. This CDR3 is built from 18 residues.